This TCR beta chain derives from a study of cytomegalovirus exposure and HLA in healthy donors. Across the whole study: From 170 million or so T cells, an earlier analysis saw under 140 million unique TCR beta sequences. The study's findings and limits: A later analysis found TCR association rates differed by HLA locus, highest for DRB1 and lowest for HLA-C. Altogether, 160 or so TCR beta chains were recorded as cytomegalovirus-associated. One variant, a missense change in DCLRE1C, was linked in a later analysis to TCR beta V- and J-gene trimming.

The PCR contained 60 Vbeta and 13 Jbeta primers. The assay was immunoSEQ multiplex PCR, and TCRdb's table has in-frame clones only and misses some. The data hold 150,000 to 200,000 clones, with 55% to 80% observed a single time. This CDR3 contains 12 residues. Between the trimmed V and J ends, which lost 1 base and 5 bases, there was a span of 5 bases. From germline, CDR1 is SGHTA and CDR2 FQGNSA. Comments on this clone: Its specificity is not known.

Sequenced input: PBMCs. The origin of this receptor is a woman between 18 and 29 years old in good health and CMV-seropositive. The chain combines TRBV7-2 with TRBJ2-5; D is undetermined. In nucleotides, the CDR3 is TGTGCCAGCAGCTTAGATCGGGAGACCCAGTACTTC. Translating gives CASSLDRETQYF.